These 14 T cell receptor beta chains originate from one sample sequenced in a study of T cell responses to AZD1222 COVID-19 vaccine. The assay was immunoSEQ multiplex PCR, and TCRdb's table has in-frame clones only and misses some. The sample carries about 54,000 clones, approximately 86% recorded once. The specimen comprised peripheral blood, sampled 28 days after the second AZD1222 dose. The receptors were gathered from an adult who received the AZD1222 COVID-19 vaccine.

Here the CDR3 DNA reads TGTGCCAGCAGCTTAGCGGGGTCCCTTTCACCCCTCCACTTT. Its translation is CASSLAGSLSPLHF. The V gene is TRBV7-2, the J gene TRBJ1-6; D is undetermined. The V end was cut by 0 bases, the J end by 9 bases, with 9 bases between. Germline V lookup: CDR1 SGHTA, CDR2 FQGNSA. The CDR3 has 14 residues.

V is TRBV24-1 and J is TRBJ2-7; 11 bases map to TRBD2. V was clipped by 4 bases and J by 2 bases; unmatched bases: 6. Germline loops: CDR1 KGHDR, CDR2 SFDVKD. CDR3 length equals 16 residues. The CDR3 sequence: CATSDPGTSGTYEQYF. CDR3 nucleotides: TGTGCCACCAGTGACCCAGGGACTAGCGGAACCTACGAGCAGTACTTC.

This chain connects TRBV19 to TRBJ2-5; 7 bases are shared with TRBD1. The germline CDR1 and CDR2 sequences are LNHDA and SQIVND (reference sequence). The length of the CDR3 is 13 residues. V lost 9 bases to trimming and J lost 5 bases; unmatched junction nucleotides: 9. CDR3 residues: CASQMGQYETQYF. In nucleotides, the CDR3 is TGTGCCAGCCAGATGGGACAGTACGAGACCCAGTACTTC.

In DNA form, the CDR3 reads TGCGCCAGCAGCCCTATCCCGGGACAGGTCGGAGATACGCAGTATTTT. This translates into CASSPIPGQVGDTQYF. This chain links TRBV5-1 with TRBJ2-3, with TRBD1 matching over 8 bases. Germline CDR1 is SGHRS and CDR2 is YFSETQ. The CDR3 spans 16 residues. Unmatched junction bases numbered 12, after V lost 4 bases and J lost 5 bases.

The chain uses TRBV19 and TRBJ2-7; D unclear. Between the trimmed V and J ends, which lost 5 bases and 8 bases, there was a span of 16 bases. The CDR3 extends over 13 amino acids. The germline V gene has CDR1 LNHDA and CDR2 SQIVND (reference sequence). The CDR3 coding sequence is TGTGCCAGTAGTTCTGGTCCAACTCCCAAGCAGTACTTC. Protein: CASSSGPTPKQYF.

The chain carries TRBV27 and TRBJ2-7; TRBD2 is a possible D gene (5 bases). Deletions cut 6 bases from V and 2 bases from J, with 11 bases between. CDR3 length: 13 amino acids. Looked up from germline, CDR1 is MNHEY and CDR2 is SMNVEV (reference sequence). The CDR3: CASSTETTYEQYF. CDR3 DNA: TGTGCCAGCAGCACGGAGACTACCTACGAGCAGTACTTC.

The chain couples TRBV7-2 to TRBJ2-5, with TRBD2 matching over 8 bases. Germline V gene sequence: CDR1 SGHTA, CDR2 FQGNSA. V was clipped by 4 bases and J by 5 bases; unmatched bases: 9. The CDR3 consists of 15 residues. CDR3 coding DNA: TGTGCCAGCAGCTACATCGCGACTAGCGTGGAGACCCAGTACTTC. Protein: CASSYIATSVETQYF.

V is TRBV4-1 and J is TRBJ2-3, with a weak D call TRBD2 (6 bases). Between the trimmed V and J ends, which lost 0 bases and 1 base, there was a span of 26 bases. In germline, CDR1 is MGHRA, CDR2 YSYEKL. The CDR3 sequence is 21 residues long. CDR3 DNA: TGCGCCAGCAGCCAAGATCGTGCCCAGCGGGCAACTCTGGGGGGCACAGATACGCAGTATTTT. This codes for CASSQDRAQRATLGGTDTQYF.

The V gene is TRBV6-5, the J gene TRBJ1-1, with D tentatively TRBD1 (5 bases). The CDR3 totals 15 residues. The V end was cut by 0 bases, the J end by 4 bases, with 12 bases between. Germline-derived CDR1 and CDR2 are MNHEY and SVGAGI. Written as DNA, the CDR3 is TGTGCCAGCAGTTACTCGAAGCCTGGGGCCACTGAAGCTTTCTTT. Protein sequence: CASSYSKPGATEAFF.

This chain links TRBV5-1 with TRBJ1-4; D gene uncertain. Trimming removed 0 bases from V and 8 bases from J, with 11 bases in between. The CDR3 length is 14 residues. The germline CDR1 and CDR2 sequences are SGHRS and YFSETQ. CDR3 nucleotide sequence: TGCGCCAGCAGCTTGGAGTCAAAAGGCGAAAAACTGTTTTTT. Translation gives CASSLESKGEKLFF.

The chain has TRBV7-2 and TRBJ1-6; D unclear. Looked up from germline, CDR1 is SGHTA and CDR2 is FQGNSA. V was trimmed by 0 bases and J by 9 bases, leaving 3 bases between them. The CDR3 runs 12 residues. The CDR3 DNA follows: TGTGCCAGCAGCTTAGCTGTTTCACCCCTCCACTTT. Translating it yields CASSLAVSPLHF.

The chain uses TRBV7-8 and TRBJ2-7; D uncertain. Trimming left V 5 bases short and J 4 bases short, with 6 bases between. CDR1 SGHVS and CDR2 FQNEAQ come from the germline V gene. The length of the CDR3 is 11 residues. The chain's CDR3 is CASSLRYEQYF. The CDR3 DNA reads TGTGCCAGCAGCCTCAGATACGAGCAGTACTTC. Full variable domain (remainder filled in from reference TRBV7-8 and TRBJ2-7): GAGVSQSPRYKVAKRGQDVALRCDPISGHVSLFWYQQALGQGPEFLTYFQNEAQLDKSGLPSDRFFAERPEGSVSTLKIQRTQQEDSAVYLCASSLRYEQYFGPGTRLTVT.

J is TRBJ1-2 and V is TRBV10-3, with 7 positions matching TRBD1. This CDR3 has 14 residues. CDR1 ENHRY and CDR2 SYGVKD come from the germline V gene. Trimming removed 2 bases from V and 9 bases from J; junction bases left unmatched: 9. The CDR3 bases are TGTGCCATCAGTGAGGGGTGGACAGGCGACAGCTACACCTTC. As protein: CAISEGWTGDSYTF.

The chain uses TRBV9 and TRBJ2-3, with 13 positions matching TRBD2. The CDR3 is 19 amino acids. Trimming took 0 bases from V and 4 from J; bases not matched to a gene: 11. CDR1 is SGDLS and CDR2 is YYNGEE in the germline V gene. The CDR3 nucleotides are TGTGCCAGCAGCGTAGGGCGTAGGGGACTAGCGGGATCAGCAGATACGCAGTATTTT. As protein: CASSVGRRGLAGSADTQYF. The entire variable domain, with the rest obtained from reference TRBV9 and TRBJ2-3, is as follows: DSGVTQTPKHLITATGQRVTLRCSPRSGDLSVYWYQQSLDQGLQFLIQYYNGEERAKGNILERFSAQQFPDLHSELNLSSLELGDSALYFCASSVGRRGLAGSADTQYFGPGTRLTVL.